These 22 T cell receptor beta chains originate from one sample sequenced in a study of control samples from healthy donors and cancer patients. Sequencing used immunoSEQ multiplex PCR; TCRdb keeps in-frame clones, though not all of them. The sample lists roughly 88,000 clones; 90% to 95% were seen once. The sample taken for sequencing was blood. The receptors come from a woman aged 25-40 years in good health.

The chain uses TRBV24-1 and TRBJ2-7; TRBD1 matches at 8 bases. V trimming: 6 bases; J trimming: 4 bases; junction bases outside the gene matches: 4. The CDR3 runs 13 residues. The germline V gene has CDR1 KGHDR and CDR2 SFDVKD. The CDR3 nucleotides are TGTGCCACCAGTCCCGGGACAGGATACGAGCAGTACTTC. This sequence encodes CATSPGTGYEQYF.

The chain links TRBV6-2 or TRBV6-3 to TRBJ1-1, with D unresolved. V lost 0 bases, J lost 1 base, and 6 bases lay in between. This CDR3 contains 14 residues. Germline V CDR1 and CDR2: MNHEY, SVGEGT. DNA of the CDR3: TGTGCCAGCAGTTACTCGATGAAGAACACTGAAGCTTTCTTT. Protein sequence: CASSYSMKNTEAFF.

V and J are TRBV4-2 and TRBJ1-4; perhaps TRBD1 as D (5 bases). CDR3 size: 16 residues. Germline CDR1 is LGHNA and CDR2 is YNFKEQ. V lost 0 bases, J lost 4 bases, and 12 bases lay in between. DNA of the CDR3: TGTGCCAGCAGCCAAGATTCGGCAGGGAGTAATGAAAAACTGTTTTTT. As protein: CASSQDSAGSNEKLFF.

The chain is built from TRBV4-2 and TRBJ2-2; no clear D gene. CDR1 is LGHNA, CDR2 YNFKEQ, per germline. The CDR3 has 13 residues. V was pared by 4 bases and J by 6 bases, with 9 bases between. The CDR3 nucleotides read TGTGCCAGCAGCCCAGAGCCGTCCGGGGAGCTGTTTTTT. Its protein product is CASSPEPSGELFF.

V and J are TRBV24-1 and TRBJ2-3; no clear D gene. CDR1 is KGHDR and CDR2 is SFDVKD in the germline V gene. V was clipped by 3 bases and J by 5 bases, with 14 bases between them. This CDR3 spans 15 amino acids. The DNA of the CDR3 is TGTGCCACCAGTGATCCGCGTACACGAGGAGATACGCAGTATTTT. It encodes CATSDPRTRGDTQYF.

J is TRBJ1-1 and V is TRBV15; 10 nucleotides align to TRBD1. CDR1 and CDR2 (germline): LNHNV, YYDKDF (reference sequence). V lost 2 bases and J lost 4; bases outside the gene matches: 1. The CDR3 contains 14 residues. The chain's CDR3 is CATSRRTGGTEAFF. DNA for the CDR3: TGTGCCACCAGCAGAAGGACAGGGGGCACTGAAGCTTTCTTT. Filled out from reference TRBV15 and TRBJ1-1, the complete variable domain reads DAMVIQNPRYQVTQFGKPVTLSCSQTLNHNVMYWYQQKSSQAPKLLFHYYDKDFNNEADTPDNFQSRRPNTSFCFLDIRSPGLGDTAMYLCATSRRTGGTEAFFGQGTRLTVV.

The rearrangement joins TRBV6-1 to TRBJ1-5, with D tentatively TRBD1 (6 bases). V lost 3 bases and J 7 bases, leaving 16 bases between the germline ends. The CDR3 spans 15 residues. The germline V gene encodes CDR1 MNHNS and CDR2 SASEGT. The CDR3, as DNA: TGTGCCAGCAGTGACCTAGGGGGGCGACGGCAGCCCCAGCATTTT. Its protein product is CASSDLGGRRQPQHF.

This sequence joins TRBV3-1 (or the pseudogene TRBV3-2) and TRBJ1-3, with a possible D match to TRBD1 (5 bases). The CDR3 sequence is 15 residues long. V was trimmed by 6 bases and J by 1 base, leaving 13 bases between them. CDR1 LGHDT and CDR2 YNNKEL come from the germline V gene (reference sequence). The CDR3 sequence: CASRYGTRSGNTIYF. CDR3 nucleotide sequence: TGTGCCAGCAGATACGGGACGCGGTCTGGAAACACCATATATTTT.

The rearrangement uses TRBV28 and TRBJ2-2, with 8 bases aligning to TRBD1. The CDR3 sequence is 16 residues long. Per the germline V gene, CDR1 is MDHEN and CDR2 is SYDVKM. V dropped 4 bases and J dropped 5; count of bases not matched to a gene: 9. The CDR3 loop is CASSWGTGTGTGELFF. CDR3 nucleotides: TGTGCCAGCAGTTGGGGTACCGGGACAGGAACCGGGGAGCTGTTTTTT.

This sequence joins TRBV5-1 and TRBJ2-3, with TRBD1 matching 7 bases. CDR1 and CDR2 from the germline V gene are SGHRS and YFSETQ. The CDR3 consists of 16 residues. With V trimmed by 3 bases and J by 2 bases, 9 bases remained unmatched. The chain's CDR3 is CASSSDRVGTTDTQYF. The DNA of the CDR3 is TGCGCCAGCAGCTCAGACAGGGTAGGGACCACAGATACGCAGTATTTT.

The genes are TRBV6-4 and TRBJ2-3, with TRBD1 identical over 7 bases. The CDR3 runs to 15 residues. Germline CDR1 and CDR2: MRHNA and SNTAGT. The J segment lost 4 bases and the V segment lost 0 bases, leaving 4 bases of the junction unmatched. The CDR3 sequence is CASSDSRTGSDTQYF. The CDR3 region has the DNA TGTGCCAGCAGTGACTCCAGGACAGGTTCAGATACGCAGTATTTT.

The V call is TRBV9, the J call TRBJ1-1; 7 positions match TRBD1. CDR1 is SGDLS, CDR2 YYNGEE, per germline. Trimming cost V 2 bases and J 8 bases; bases outside gene matches: 6. The CDR3 loop spans 13 amino acids. The CDR3 sequence is CASSVGTAPEAFF. DNA of the CDR3: TGTGCCAGCAGCGTTGGGACAGCCCCGGAAGCTTTCTTT.

The gene calls are TRBV18 and TRBJ1-2, with D unclear. Germline V gene data show CDR1 as KGHSH and CDR2 as LQKENI. Trimming pared 2 bases from V and 7 bases from J, leaving 17 bases between. The CDR3 is 15 amino acids. CDR3 DNA sequence: TGTGCCAGCTCACCAATGCAGGAAACTGAGGGTGGCTACACCTTC. Its translation is CASSPMQETEGGYTF.

The rearrangement uses TRBV13 and TRBJ1-4; 8 bases are shared with TRBD1. The length of the CDR3 is 15 residues. Losses at the gene ends were 2 bases for V and 11 bases for J; bases not matched to a gene: 10. Per the germline V gene, CDR1 is PRHDT and CDR2 is FYEKMQ (reference sequence). The DNA for the CDR3 is TGTGCCAGCAGCTTATTTGTGACAGGGGAGCTCAAACTGTTTTTT. Its protein is CASSLFVTGELKLFF.

This clone was recorded once. The genes are TRBV6-5 and TRBJ2-1, with D unresolved. V lost 0 bases and J 4 bases, leaving 7 bases between the germline ends. Looked up from germline, CDR1 is MNHEY and CDR2 is SVGAGI. This CDR3 is 14 amino acids long. The CDR3 protein is CASSYSRAYNEQFF. CDR3 DNA: TGTGCCAGCAGTTACTCAAGAGCTTACAATGAGCAGTTCTTC.

The genes are TRBV19 and TRBJ1-5; 11 bases agree with TRBD1. CDR1 is LNHDA, CDR2 SQIVND, per germline (reference sequence). This CDR3 spans 15 amino acids. V lost 2 bases, J lost 6 bases, and 3 bases stayed unmatched. CDR3 sequence reads: CASSIRGQGGQPQHF. The DNA for the CDR3 is TGTGCCAGTAGTATAAGGGGACAGGGGGGTCAGCCCCAGCATTTT.

The chain joins TRBV13 to TRBJ1-2; 7 bases align to TRBD1. Germline loops: CDR1 PRHDT, CDR2 FYEKMQ (reference sequence). The CDR3 runs to 15 residues. Trimming took 6 bases from V and 4 from J; bases not matched to a gene: 11. CDR3 amino acids: CASRPKGALGYGYTF. Here the CDR3 DNA reads TGTGCCAGCAGACCTAAGGGGGCGCTGGGCTATGGCTACACCTTC.

The chain carries TRBV14 and TRBJ2-7, with D unclear. V lost 1 base and J 6 bases, leaving 4 bases between the germline ends. The CDR3 sequence is 11 residues long. CDR1 SGHDN and CDR2 FVKESK come from the germline V gene. CDR3 sequence: CASSQGPEQYF. In DNA form, the CDR3 reads TGTGCCAGCAGCCAAGGCCCCGAGCAGTACTTC.

This rearrangement joins TRBV10-3 to TRBJ1-1; D is uncertain. CDR3 length: 14 residues. Germline loops: CDR1 ENHRY, CDR2 SYGVKD. V gave up 2 bases and J gave up 0 bases, with 7 bases separating them. CDR3 in DNA: TGTGCCATCAGTGAGGAAAGGGTGAACACTGAAGCTTTCTTT. As protein: CAISEERVNTEAFF.

The chain has TRBV12-5 and TRBJ2-7; weak D call: TRBD1 (5 bases). Trimming shortened V by 2 bases and J by 7 bases, and 21 bases separated the two germline ends. This CDR3 comprises 16 residues. Germline values: CDR1 LGHNT, CDR2 FRNRAP. The DNA for the CDR3 is TGTGCTAGTGGTTTGACGAAGGGGCAGGGCGCGGAGGAGCAGTACTTC. Translation: CASGLTKGQGAEEQYF.

This clone was seen only once. J is TRBJ1-3 and V is TRBV5-1; D is ambiguous. The V and J ends lost 3 bases and 0 bases respectively, with 7 bases between them. The CDR3 sequence is 14 residues long. Per germline, CDR1 SGHRS and CDR2 YFSETQ. The CDR3 is CASSSANSGNTIYF. The CDR3 coding sequence is TGCGCCAGCAGCTCGGCGAACTCTGGAAACACCATATATTTT.

The chain joins TRBV4-1 to TRBJ1-5, with D perhaps matching TRBD1 (5 bases). The CDR3 has 16 residues. The ends were cut back, 2 bases at V and 1 base at J, with 12 bases in the middle. The germline gives CDR1 MGHRA, CDR2 YSYEKL. The CDR3 reads CASSQLPRVSNQPQHF. CDR3 sequence (DNA): TGCGCCAGCAGCCAACTACCCAGGGTGAGCAATCAGCCCCAGCATTTT.